The clone carrying this T cell receptor (beta chain) was recorded at least ten times. The antigen is not known. This record belongs to a study of HIV-infected patients and healthy controls. About 540 ng RNA was reverse transcribed with alpha and beta constant-region primers. Separate chain-specific third strand synthesis with multiplexing indices produced the alpha and beta libraries. After a brief PCR adding P5, P7 and a second index, approximately 21 amplification cycles followed. TCRdb reprocessed the 5' RACE reads via MiXCR and lists one record per CDR3 protein. The sample yields 19,000 or so distinct CDR3 sequences, approximately 7.7% seen once. Roughly three months, about 14 weeks, into antiretroviral therapy, follow-up blood was collected. The repertoire came from unfractionated whole blood and reflected all unsorted peripheral T cells. Points from the study as a whole: Healthy controls carried many MAIT alpha-chain CDR3s, while HIV+ repertoires had few. HIV-infected patients and controls differed significantly in mean usage of eight alpha and eight beta V genes.

Germline CDR1 and CDR2: SGDLS and YYNGEE. This CDR3 comprises 14 residues. The ends were cut back, 0 bases at V and 4 bases at J, with 10 bases in the middle. This receptor was taken from an adult with HIV infection. The gene calls are TRBV9 and TRBJ1-1; no reliable D call. The sequenced sample was blood, obtained during antiretroviral therapy. The CDR3 nucleotides are TGTGCCAGCAGCGTAGATGTGGGTTTCACTGAAGCTTTCTTT. Translated: CASSVDVGFTEAFF.